This T cell receptor (beta chain) emerged from a study of neurological immune-mediated disorders (dated by TCRdb to the late 2010s). In terms of the full investigation: The study compared peripheral blood TCR-beta repertoires of HTLV-I-associated myelopathy (HAM/TSP) patients, multiple sclerosis patients and healthy controls using UMI-based sequencing. Alongside PBMC samples, the set of more than 80 TCR-beta libraries contained longitudinal samples, technical triplicates, and paired CD4+ and CD8+ T-cell subsets that had been sorted. Longitudinal HAM/TSP and healthy donors were sampled at 3 time-points each (about 3-45 month intervals). The cohort was made up of about 66 subjects, consisting of 14 HAM/TSP patients, around 35 multiple sclerosis patients and 20 healthy controls.

This specimen's time point label, per the study, means: longitudinal time-point 2. For unsorted PBMC libraries, 2 million PBMCs were used after storage in RNAlater at -80 degrees C until RNA extraction. PBMCs were separated from peripheral blood using Ficoll-Hypaque density gradient centrifugation and then cryopreserved in liquid nitrogen. Summary of the overall study and its limitations: TCR clonal expansion was highest in HAM/TSP patients and lowest in MS patients, with MS patients falling below even healthy controls. No identical CDR3 amino acid sequences were found to be shared among expanded clones across subjects, suggesting that TCR-beta repertoires were private in all groups.

cDNA was synthesized by template-switch 5'RACE using a primer carrying a 10-nucleotide random unique molecular identifier by which each TCR transcript was tagged. Over 200 million TCR-beta sequences, covering 15-18 subjects, were produced in each sequencing run. The RNeasy kit was used for extraction of total RNA. Using the KAPA Real-time Library Amplification kit, TCR-beta VDJ regions were amplified with primers for the TCR constant region and the 5'RACE anchor. Sample indexes and Illumina adaptors were added in a first PCR, and a second PCR then increased library yield. The roughly 650 bp TCR product was size-selected on a 2% E-gel SizeSelection system after Ampure bead purification. Library quality was checked on a Bioanalyzer, concentration was measured with Qubit, and libraries were quantified with the Kapa Library Quantification kit before pooling. Libraries were sequenced paired-end 2 x 150 bp on an Illumina HiSeq 2500. To increase sequence diversity, about 25-31% phiX was spiked into each library pool. The published analysis was carried out like this. Quality-filtered reads were processed with the UMI-based MiGEC pipeline, and over 75% of raw TCR sequences were removed by the MiGEC pipeline during error correction. IMGT germline references were used for aligning VDJ genes, and each clonotype was defined as a unique CDR3 amino acid sequence together with its V-J genes. Clonal expansion, Shannon diversity and CDR3 relatedness were evaluated with VDJtools (CalcPairwiseDistances, ClusterSamples), while phylogenetic trees were built in CLCbio workbench. Clones with at least 8 unique UMIs were defined as expanded, with this threshold being based on coefficient-of-variation modelling across technical triplicates. The public reads were quality trimmed at Q25 with fastp and then assembled into clones with MiXCR by TCRdb, keeping productive beta chains. Each CDR3 protein appears once, grouped with its most common genes and DNA. TCRdb's processing, not the study's, gives the V and J calls here. The table for this sample lists some 48,000 distinct CDR3 sequences; about an eighth of them were counted only once. Jointly, the top ten make up 4.5% to 5.5% of the sample.

This clonotype was picked up many times. The antigen it recognizes is unknown. No much larger clone is present one base from it, and per-base qualities are unavailable. After removal of 4 bases from V and 2 bases from J, the junction retains 18 bases not matched to a gene. For CDR1 and CDR2, the germline V gene (reference sequence) lists MNHNY and SVGAGI. The CDR3, from cysteine to phenylalanine, totals 19 residues. Left in the record is the CDR3 DNA by itself, 57 bases read in frame from the first base. The receptor's source is a male donor with HTLV-1-associated myelopathy (HAM/TSP). The chain links TRBV6-6 with TRBJ2-3, and 7 junctional nucleotides match TRBD2. The sequencing sample was made of PBMCs. The DNA reads as follows: TGTGCCAGCAGTTTCAGCAGTTCCGCGCGGGGGTCAATCACAGATACGCAGTATTTT. Protein translation: CASSFSSSARGSITDTQYF.